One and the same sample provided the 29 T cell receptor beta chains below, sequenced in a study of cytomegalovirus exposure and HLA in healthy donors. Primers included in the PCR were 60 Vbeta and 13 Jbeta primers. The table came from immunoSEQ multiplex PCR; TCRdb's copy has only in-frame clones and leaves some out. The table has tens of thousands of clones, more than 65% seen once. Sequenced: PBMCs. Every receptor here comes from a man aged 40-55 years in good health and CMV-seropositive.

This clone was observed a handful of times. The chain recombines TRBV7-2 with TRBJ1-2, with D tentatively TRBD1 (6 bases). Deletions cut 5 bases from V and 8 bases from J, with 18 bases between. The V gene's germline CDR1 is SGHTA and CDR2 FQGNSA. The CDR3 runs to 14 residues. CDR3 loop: CASSRQAPLLGYTF. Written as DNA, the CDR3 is TGTGCCAGCAGCAGACAGGCCCCCCTTCTCGGCTACACCTTC.

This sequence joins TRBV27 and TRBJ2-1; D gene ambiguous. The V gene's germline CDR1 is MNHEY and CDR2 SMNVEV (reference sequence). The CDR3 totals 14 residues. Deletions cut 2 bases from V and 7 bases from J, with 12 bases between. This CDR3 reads CASSLASVWNEQFF. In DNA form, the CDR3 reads TGTGCCAGCAGTTTAGCCTCGGTGTGGAATGAGCAGTTCTTC.

This chain's CDR3 is CASSRSGSGNTIYF. The CDR3 DNA follows: TGTGCCAGCAGCCGTTCAGGGTCTGGAAACACCATATATTTT. The gene calls are TRBV7-9 and TRBJ1-3, with D possibly being TRBD1 (5 bases). The germline V gene has CDR1 SEHNR and CDR2 FQNEAQ (reference sequence). The CDR3 runs 14 residues. V was clipped by 5 bases and J by 1 base, with 9 bases between them.

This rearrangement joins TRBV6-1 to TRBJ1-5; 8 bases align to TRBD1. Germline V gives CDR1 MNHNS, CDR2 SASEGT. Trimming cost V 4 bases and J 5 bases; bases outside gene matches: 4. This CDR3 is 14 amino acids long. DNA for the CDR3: TGTGCCAGCAGTGGTACAGGGGGAGATCAGCCCCAGCATTTT. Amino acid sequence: CASSGTGGDQPQHF.

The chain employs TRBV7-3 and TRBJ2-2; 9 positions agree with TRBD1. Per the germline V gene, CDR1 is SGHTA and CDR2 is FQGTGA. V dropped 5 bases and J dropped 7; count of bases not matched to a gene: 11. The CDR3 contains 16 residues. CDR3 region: CASSRDRDGVNGELFF. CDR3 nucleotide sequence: TGTGCCAGCAGCAGGGACAGGGATGGAGTTAACGGGGAGCTGTTTTTT.

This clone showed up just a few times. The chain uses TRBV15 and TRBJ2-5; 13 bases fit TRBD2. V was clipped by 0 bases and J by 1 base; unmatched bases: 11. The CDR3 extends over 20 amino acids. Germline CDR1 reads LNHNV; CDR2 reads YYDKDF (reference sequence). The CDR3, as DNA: TGTGCCACCAGCAGAGATCTACCCGGGACTAGCGGGGTAACCCAAGAGACCCAGTACTTC. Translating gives CATSRDLPGTSGVTQETQYF.

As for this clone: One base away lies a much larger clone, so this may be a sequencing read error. The CDR3 sequence is CASSLGQGSGNTIYF. The CDR3 region has the DNA TGTGCCAGCAGCTTAGGACAGGGCTCTGGAAACACCATATATTTT. The chain has TRBV11-2 and TRBJ1-3, with TRBD1 matching over 7 bases. This CDR3 is 15 amino acids long. Looked up from germline, CDR1 is SGHAT and CDR2 is FQNNGV. The ends lost 1 base at V and 0 bases at J; junction bases unmatched: 0.

In DNA form, the CDR3 reads TGTGCCTGGTCCGAGGCGGATACGCAGTATTTT. Encoded protein: CAWSEADTQYF. This chain joins TRBV30 and TRBJ2-3, with no clear D. Germline V gene lookup returns CDR1 GTSNPN and CDR2 SVGIG (reference sequence). There are 11 residues in the CDR3. The V end was cut by 5 bases, the J end by 6 bases, with 9 bases between.

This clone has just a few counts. The CDR3 bases are TGTGCCTGGGCCAGGGGGCTTCAACCTAACTATGGCTACACCTTC. It yields the protein CAWARGLQPNYGYTF. The V and J genes are TRBV30 and TRBJ1-2; TRBD1 agrees at 8 bases. Germline CDR1 GTSNPN, CDR2 SVGIG (reference sequence). This CDR3 spans 15 amino acids. V lost 5 bases to trimming and J lost 0 bases; unmatched junction nucleotides: 8. Full variable domain (missing parts from reference TRBV30 and TRBJ1-2): SQTIHQWPATLVQPVGSPLSLECTVEGTSNPNLYWYRQAAGRGLQLLFYSVGIGQISSEVPQNLSASRPQDRQFILSSKKLLLSDSGFYLCAWARGLQPNYGYTFGSGTRLTVV.

The CDR3 region has the DNA TGTGCCAGCAGCTCTGGAATTCTCGGGAAATTTGGGGAGCTGTTTTTT. Encoded protein: CASSSGILGKFGELFF. This rearrangement joins TRBV5-4 to TRBJ2-2, with D possibly matching TRBD2 (5 bases). Germline V lookup: CDR1 SGHNT, CDR2 YYREEE (reference sequence). Trimming cost V 3 bases and J 8 bases, with 20 bases left between them. The CDR3 has 16 residues.

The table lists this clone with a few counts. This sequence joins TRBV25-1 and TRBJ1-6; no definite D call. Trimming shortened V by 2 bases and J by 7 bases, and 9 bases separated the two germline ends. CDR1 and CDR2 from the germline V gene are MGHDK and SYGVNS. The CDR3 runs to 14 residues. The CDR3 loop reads CASSETERNSPLHF. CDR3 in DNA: TGTGCCAGCAGTGAAACAGAAAGAAATTCACCCCTCCACTTT. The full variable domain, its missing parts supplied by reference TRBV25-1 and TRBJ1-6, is EADIYQTPRYLVIGTGKKITLECSQTMGHDKMYWYQQDPGMELHLIHYSYGVNSTEKGDLSSESTVSRIRTEHFPLTLESARPSHTSQYLCASSETERNSPLHFGNGTRLTVT.

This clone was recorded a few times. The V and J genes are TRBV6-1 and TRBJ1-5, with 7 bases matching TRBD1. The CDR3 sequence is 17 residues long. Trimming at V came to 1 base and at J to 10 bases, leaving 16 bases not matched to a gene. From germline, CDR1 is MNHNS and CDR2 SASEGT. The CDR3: CASSEVRVVGQFSPQHF. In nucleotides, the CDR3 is TGTGCCAGCAGTGAAGTACGCGTAGTGGGACAGTTCAGCCCCCAGCATTTT.

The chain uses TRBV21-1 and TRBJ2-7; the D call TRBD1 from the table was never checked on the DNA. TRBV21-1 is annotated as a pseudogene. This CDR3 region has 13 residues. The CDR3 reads CASPGQGAYEQYF. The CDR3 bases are TGTGCCAGTCCGGGGCAGGGGGCCTACGAGCAGTACTTC.

CDR3 nucleotides: TGCGCCAGCAGCCAGACTAGCGGGGGGGCATCAGATACGCAGTATTTT. This codes for CASSQTSGGASDTQYF. The gene calls are TRBV4-3 and TRBJ2-3; 14 nucleotides align to TRBD2. Germline loops: CDR1 LGHNA, CDR2 YSLEER. V lost 3 bases and J lost 4; bases outside the gene matches: 3. This CDR3 region has 16 residues.

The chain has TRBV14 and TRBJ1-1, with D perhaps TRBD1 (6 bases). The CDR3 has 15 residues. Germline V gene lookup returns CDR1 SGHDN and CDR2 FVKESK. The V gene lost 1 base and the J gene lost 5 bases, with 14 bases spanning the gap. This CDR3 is CASSQAGGRGTEAFF. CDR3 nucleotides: TGTGCCAGCAGCCAAGCGGGGGGGCGAGGTACTGAAGCTTTCTTT. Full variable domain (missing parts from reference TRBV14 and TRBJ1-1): EAGVTQFPSHSVIEKGQTVTLRCDPISGHDNLYWYRRVMGKEIKFLLHFVKESKQDESGMPNNRFLAERTGGTYSTLKVQPAELEDSGVYFCASSQAGGRGTEAFFGQGTRLTVV.

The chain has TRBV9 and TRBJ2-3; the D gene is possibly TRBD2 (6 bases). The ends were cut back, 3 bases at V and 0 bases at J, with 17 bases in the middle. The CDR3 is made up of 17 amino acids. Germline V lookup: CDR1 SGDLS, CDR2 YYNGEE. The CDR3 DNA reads TGTGCCAGCAGCGCCACAGTCGGGACTTCTAGCACAGATACGCAGTATTTT. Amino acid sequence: CASSATVGTSSTDTQYF.

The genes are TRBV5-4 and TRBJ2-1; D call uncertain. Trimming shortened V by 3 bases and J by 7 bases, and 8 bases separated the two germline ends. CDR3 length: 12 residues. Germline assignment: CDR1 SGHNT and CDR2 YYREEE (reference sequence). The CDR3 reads CASSYSGNEQFF. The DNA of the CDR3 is TGTGCCAGCAGCTACTCGGGTAATGAGCAGTTCTTC.

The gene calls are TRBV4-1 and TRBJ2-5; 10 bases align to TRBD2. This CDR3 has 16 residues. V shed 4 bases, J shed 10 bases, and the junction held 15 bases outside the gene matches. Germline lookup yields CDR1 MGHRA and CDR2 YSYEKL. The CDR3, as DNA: TGCGCCAGCAGCCTGCCTAGCGGGGGCCCGATTGGAGACCAGTACTTC. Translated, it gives CASSLPSGGPIGDQYF.

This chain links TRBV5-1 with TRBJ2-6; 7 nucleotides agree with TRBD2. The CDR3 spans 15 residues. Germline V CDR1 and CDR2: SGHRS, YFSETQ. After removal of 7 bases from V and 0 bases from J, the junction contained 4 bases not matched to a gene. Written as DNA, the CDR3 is TGCGCCAGCTGGGGACTAAGCTCTGGGGCCAACGTCCTGACTTTC. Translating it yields CASWGLSSGANVLTF.

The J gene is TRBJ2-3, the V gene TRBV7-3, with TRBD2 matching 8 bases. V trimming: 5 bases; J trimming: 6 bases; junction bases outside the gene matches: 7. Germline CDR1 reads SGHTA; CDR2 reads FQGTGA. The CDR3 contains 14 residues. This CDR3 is CASSPSGGLDTQYF. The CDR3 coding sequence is TGTGCCAGCAGCCCCTCGGGGGGGTTGGATACGCAGTATTTT.

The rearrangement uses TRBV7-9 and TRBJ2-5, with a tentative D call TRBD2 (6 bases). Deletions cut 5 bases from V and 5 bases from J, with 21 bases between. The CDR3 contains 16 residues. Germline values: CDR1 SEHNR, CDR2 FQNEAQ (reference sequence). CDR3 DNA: TGTGCCAGCAGCCCTGCCTTCGGGGGAGGCGGGGAGACCCAGTACTTC. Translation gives CASSPAFGGGGETQYF.

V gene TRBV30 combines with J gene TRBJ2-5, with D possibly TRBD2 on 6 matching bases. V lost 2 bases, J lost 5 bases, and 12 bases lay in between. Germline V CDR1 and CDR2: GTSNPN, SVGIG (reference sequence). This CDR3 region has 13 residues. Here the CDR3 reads CAWSLPGVETQYF. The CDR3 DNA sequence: TGTGCCTGGAGTCTCCCGGGGGTGGAGACCCAGTACTTC.

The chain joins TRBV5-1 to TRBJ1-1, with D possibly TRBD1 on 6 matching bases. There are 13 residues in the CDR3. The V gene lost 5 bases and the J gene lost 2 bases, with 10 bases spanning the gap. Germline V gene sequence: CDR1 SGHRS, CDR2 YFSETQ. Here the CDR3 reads CASSLTGNTEAFF. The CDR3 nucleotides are TGCGCCAGCAGTCTGACAGGCAACACTGAAGCTTTCTTT.

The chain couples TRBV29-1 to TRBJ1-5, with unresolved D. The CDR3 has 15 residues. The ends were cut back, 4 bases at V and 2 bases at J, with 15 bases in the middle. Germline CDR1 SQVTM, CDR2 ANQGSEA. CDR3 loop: CSVGDGILGNQPQHF. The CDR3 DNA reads TGCAGCGTTGGAGACGGTATTCTGGGCAATCAGCCCCAGCATTTT. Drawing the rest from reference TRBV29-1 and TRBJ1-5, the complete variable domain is SAVISQKPSRDICQRGTSLTIQCQVDSQVTMMFWYRQQPGQSLTLIATANQGSEATYESGFVIDKFPISRPNLTFSTLTVSNMSPEDSSIYLCSVGDGILGNQPQHFGDGTRLSIL.

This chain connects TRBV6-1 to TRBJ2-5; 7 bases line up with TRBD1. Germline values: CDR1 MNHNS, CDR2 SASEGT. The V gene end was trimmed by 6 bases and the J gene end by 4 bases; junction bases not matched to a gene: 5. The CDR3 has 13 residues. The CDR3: CASRRQGRETQYF. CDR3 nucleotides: TGTGCCAGCAGAAGACAGGGACGAGAGACCCAGTACTTC.

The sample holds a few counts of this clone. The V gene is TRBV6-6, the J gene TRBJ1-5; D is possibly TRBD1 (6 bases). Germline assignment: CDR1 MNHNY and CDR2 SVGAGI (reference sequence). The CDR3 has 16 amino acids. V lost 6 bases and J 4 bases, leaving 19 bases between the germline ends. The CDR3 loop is CASRTRDTGENQPQHF. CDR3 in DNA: TGTGCCAGCAGGACACGGGACACCGGGGAAAATCAGCCCCAGCATTTT.

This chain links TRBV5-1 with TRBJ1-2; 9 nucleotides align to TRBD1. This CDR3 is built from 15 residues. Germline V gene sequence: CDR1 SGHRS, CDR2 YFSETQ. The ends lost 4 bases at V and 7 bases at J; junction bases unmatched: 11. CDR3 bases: TGCGCCAGCAGCCCTTCCGGGACAGGGACGGGTGGCTACACCTTC. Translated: CASSPSGTGTGGYTF. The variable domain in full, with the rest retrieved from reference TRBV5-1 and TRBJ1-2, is KAGVTQTPRYLIKTRGQQVTLSCSPISGHRSVSWYQQTPGQGLQFLFEYFSETQRNKGNFPGRFSGRQFSNSRSEMNVSTLELGDSALYLCASSPSGTGTGGYTFGSGTRLTVV.

As DNA, the CDR3 is TGCGCCAGCAGCTTTAGCGAGAAGACCCAGTACTTC. As protein: CASSFSEKTQYF. The rearrangement links TRBV5-1 to TRBJ2-5; maybe TRBD2 (5 bases). V dropped 2 bases and J dropped 6 bases, with 8 bases sitting between them. The CDR3 loop spans 12 amino acids. Per the germline V gene, CDR1 is SGHRS and CDR2 is YFSETQ.

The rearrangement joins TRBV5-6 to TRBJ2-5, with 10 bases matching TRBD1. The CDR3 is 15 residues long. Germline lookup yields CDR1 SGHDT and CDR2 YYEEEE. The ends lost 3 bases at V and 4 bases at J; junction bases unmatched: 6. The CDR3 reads CASSYGQGVGETQYF. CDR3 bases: TGTGCCAGCAGCTATGGACAGGGGGTAGGAGAGACCCAGTACTTC.